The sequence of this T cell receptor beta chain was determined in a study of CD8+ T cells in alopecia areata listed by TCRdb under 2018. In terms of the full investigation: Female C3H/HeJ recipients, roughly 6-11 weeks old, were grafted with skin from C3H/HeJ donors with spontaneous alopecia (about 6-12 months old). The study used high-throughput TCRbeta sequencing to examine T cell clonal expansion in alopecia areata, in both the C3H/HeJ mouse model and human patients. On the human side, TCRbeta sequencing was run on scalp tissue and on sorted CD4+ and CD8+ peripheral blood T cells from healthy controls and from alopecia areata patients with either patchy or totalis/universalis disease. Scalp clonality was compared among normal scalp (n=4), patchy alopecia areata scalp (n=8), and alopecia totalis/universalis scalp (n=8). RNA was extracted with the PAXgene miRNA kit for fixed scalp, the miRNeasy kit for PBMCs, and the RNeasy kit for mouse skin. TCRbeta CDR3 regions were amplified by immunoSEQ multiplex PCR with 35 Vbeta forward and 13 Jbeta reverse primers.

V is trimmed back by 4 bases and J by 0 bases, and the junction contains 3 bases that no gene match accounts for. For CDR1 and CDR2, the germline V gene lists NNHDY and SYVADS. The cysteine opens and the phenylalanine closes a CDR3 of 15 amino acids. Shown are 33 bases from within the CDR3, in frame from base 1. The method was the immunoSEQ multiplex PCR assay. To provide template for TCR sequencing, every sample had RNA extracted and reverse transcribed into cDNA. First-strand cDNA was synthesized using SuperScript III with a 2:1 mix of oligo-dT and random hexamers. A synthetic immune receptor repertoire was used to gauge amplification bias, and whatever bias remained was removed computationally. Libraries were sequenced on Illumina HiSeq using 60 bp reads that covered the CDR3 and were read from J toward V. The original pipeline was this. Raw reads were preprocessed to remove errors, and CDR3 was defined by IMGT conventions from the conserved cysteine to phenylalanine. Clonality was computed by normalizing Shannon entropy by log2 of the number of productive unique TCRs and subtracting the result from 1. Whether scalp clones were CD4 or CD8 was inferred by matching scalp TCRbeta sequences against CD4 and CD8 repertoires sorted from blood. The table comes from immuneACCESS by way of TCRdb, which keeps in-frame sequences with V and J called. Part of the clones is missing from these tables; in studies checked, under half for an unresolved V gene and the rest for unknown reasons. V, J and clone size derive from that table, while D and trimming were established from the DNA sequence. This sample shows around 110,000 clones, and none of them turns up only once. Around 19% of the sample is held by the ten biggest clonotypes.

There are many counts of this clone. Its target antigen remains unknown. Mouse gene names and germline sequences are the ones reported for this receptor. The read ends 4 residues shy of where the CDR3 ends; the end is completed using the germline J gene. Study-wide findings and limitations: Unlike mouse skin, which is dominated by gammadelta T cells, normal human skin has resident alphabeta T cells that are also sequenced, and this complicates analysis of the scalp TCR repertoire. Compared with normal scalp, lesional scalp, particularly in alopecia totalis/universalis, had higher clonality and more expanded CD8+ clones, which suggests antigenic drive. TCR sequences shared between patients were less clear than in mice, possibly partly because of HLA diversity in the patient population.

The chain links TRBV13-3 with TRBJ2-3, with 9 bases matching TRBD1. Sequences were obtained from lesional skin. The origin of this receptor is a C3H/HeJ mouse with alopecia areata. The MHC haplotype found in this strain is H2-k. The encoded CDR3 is CASSTQGASAETLYF. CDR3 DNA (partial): TGTGCCAGCAGTACACAGGGGGCTAGTGCAGAA.